Presented here are 4 T cell receptor beta chains from one specimen sequenced in a study of CD8 T cells in ankylosing spondylitis. From the 5' RACE reads, TCRdb called clonotypes with MiXCR, one entry per CDR3 protein. In the table there are more than 600,000 distinct CDR3 sequences, around 19% of which are singletons. For these TCRs, the target antigens are not known. General study points: A motif of fewer than ten highly homologous TCR beta variants was seen as apparently characteristic of ankylosing spondylitis blood.

Sequenced material: blood, either unsorted or a sorted T cell fraction (not recorded which). The receptors were sampled from a male donor with ankylosing spondylitis.

This clonotype occurred many times. The V gene is TRBV29-1, the J gene TRBJ2-7, with a possible D match to TRBD1 (5 bases). Trimming took 6 bases from V and 0 from J, leaving 12 bases between them. Germline CDR1 is SQVTM and CDR2 is ANQGSEA. This CDR3 region has 13 residues. The CDR3 sequence: CSVATGPSYEQYF. For the CDR3, the DNA is TGCAGCGTCGCCACAGGACCCTCCTACGAGCAGTACTTC.

The chain has TRBV5-6 and TRBJ2-5; 8 bases align to TRBD1. The CDR3 totals 16 residues. Per the germline V gene, CDR1 is SGHDT and CDR2 is YYEEEE. J lost 1 base, V lost 4 bases, and 9 bases had no gene match. The CDR3 is CASSPLDRAVQETQYF. DNA for the CDR3: TGTGCCAGCAGCCCCCTGGACAGGGCCGTCCAAGAGACCCAGTACTTC.

This chain connects TRBV7-9 to TRBJ1-2; D call uncertain. V lost 4 bases and J 7 bases, leaving 13 bases between the germline ends. Germline V gene lookup returns CDR1 SEHNR and CDR2 FQNEAQ (reference sequence). The CDR3 spans 13 residues. CDR3 nucleotides: TGTGCCAGCAGCTCCTCTGGCGCGGGTGGCTACACCTTC. It yields the protein CASSSSGAGGYTF.

This chain connects TRBV27 to TRBJ1-6; D call uncertain. V was cut by 3 bases and J by 5 bases, with 17 bases left in between. Per germline, CDR1 MNHEY and CDR2 SMNVEV (reference sequence). This CDR3 is built from 17 residues. As DNA, the CDR3 is TGTGCCAGCAGTTTCAGGAAGATCGGCTGGGATAATTCACCCCTCCACTTT. Encoded protein: CASSFRKIGWDNSPLHF.